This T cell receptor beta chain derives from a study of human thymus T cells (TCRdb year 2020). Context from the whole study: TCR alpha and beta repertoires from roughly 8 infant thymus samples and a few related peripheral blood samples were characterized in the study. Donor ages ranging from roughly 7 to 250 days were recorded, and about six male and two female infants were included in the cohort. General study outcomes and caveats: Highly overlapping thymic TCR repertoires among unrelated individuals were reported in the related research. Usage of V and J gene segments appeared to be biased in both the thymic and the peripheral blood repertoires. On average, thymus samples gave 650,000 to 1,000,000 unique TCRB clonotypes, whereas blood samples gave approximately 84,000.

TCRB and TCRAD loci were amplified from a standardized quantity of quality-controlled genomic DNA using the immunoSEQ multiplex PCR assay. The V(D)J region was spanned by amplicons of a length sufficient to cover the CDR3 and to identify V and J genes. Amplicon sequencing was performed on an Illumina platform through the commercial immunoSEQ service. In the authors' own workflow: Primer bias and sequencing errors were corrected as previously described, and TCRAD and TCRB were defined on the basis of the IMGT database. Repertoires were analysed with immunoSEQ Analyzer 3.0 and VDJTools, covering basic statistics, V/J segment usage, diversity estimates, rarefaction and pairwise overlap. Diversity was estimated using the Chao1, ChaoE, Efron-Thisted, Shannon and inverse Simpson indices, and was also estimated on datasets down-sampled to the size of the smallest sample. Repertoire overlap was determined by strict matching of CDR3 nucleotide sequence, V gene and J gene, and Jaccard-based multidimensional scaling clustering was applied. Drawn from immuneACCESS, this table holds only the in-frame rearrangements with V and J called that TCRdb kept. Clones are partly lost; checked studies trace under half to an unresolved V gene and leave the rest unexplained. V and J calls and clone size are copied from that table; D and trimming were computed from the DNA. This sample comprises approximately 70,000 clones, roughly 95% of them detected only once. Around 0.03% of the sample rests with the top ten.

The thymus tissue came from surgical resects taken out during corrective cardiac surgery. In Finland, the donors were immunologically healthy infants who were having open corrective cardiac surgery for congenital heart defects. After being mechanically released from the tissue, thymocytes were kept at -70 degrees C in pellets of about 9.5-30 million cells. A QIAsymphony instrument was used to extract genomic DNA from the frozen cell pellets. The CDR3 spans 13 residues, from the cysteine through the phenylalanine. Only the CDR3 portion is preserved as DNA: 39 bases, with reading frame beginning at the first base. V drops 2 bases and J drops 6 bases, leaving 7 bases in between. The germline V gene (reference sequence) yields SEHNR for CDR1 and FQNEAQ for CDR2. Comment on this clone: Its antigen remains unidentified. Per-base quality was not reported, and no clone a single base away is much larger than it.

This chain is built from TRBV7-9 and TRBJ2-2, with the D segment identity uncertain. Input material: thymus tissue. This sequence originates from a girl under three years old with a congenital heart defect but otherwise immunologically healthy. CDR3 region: CASSLLEPGELFF. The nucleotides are TGTGCCAGCAGCTTACTGGAGCCCGGGGAGCTGTTTTTT.